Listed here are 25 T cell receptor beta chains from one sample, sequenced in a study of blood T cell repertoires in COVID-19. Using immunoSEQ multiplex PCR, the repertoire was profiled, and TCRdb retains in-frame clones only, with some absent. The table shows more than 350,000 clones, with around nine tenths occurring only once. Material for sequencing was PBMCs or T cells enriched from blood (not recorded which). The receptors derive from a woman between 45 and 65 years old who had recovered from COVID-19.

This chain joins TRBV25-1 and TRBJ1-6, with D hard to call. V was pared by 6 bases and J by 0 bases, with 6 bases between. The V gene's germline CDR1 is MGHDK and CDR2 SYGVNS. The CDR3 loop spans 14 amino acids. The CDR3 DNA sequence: TGTGCCAGCAGACAGAGCTCCTATAATTCACCCCTCCACTTT. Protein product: CASRQSSYNSPLHF.

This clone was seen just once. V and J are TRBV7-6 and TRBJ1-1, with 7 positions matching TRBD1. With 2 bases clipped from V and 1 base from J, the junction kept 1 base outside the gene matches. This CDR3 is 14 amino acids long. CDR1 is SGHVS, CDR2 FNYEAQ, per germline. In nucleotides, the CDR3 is TGTGCCAGCAGCTTACAGGGGGGGAACACTGAAGCTTTCTTT. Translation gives CASSLQGGNTEAFF.

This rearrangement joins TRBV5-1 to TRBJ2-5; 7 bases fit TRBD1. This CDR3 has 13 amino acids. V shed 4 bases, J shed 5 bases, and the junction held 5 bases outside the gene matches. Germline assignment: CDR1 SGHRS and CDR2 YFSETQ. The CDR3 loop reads CASSPDRTETQYF. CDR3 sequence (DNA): TGCGCCAGCAGCCCGGACAGGACGGAGACCCAGTACTTC.

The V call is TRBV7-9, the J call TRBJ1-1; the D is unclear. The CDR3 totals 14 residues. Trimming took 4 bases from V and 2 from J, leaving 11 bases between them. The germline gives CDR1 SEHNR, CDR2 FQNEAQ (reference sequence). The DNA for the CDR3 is TGTGCCAGCAGCTATAGCTTAGGCAACACTGAAGCTTTCTTT. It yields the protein CASSYSLGNTEAFF.

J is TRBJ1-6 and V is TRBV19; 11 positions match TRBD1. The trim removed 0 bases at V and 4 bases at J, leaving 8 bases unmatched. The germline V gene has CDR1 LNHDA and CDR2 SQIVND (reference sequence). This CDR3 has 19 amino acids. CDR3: CASSIELSGTGGYNSPLHF. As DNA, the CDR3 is TGTGCCAGTAGTATAGAATTATCCGGGACAGGGGGGTATAATTCACCCCTCCACTTT. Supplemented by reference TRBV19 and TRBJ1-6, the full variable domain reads DGGITQSPKYLFRKEGQNVTLSCEQNLNHDAMYWYRQDPGQGLRLIYYSQIVNDFQKGDIAEGYSVSREKKESFPLTVTSAQKNPTAFYLCASSIELSGTGGYNSPLHFGNGTRLTVT.

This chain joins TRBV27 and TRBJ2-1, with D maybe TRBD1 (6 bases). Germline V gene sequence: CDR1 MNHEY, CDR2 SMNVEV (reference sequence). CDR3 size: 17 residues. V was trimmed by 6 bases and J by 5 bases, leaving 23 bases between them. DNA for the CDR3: TGTGCCAGCAGCTACAAATATCAGGGGTATATGCACAATGAGCAGTTCTTC. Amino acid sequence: CASSYKYQGYMHNEQFF.

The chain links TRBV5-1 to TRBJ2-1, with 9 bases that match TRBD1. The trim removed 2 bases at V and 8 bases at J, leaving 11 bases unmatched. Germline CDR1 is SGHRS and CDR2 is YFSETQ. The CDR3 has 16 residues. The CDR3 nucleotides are TGCGCCAGCAGCTTTTTGGGGGGCGGGACAGGGTATGAGCAGTTCTTC. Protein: CASSFLGGGTGYEQFF.

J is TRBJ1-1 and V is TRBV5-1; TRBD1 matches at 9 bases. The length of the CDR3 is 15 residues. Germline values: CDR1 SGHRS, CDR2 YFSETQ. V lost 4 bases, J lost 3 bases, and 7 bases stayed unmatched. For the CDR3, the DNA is TGCGCCAGCAGCCTCGGACAGGGGTCGGACACTGAAGCTTTCTTT. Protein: CASSLGQGSDTEAFF.

The CDR3 DNA reads TGTGCCAGCAGCGCAGACTATTACCAAGAGACCCAGTACTTC. Protein sequence: CASSADYYQETQYF. The chain couples TRBV11-2 to TRBJ2-5, with D perhaps matching TRBD2 (5 bases). Trimming pared 5 bases from V and 0 bases from J, leaving 10 bases between. This CDR3 contains 14 residues. Germline CDR1 reads SGHAT; CDR2 reads FQNNGV. Full variable domain (remainder filled in from reference TRBV11-2 and TRBJ2-5): EAGVAQSPRYKIIEKRQSVAFWCNPISGHATLYWYQQILGQGPKLLIQFQNNGVVDDSQLPKDRFSAERLKGVDSTLKIQPAKLEDSAVYLCASSADYYQETQYFGPGTRLLVL.

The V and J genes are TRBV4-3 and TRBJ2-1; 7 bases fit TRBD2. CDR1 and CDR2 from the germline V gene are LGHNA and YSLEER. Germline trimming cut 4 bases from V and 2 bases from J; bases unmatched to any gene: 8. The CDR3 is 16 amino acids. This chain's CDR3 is CASSPVGRGTYNEQFF. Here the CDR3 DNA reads TGCGCCAGCAGCCCTGTAGGGCGGGGGACCTACAATGAGCAGTTCTTC.

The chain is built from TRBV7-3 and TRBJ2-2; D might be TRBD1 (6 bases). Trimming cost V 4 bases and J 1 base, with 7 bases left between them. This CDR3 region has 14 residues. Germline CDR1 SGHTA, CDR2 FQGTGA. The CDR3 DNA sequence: TGTGCCAGCAGCTCGACAGGGAACACCGGGGAGCTGTTTTTT. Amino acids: CASSSTGNTGELFF.

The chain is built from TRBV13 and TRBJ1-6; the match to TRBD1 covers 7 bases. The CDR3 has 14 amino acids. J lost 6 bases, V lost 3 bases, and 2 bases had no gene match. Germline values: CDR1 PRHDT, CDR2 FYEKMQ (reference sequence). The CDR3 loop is CASSFTGVNSPLHF. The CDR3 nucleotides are TGTGCCAGCAGCTTCACAGGGGTTAATTCACCCCTCCACTTT.

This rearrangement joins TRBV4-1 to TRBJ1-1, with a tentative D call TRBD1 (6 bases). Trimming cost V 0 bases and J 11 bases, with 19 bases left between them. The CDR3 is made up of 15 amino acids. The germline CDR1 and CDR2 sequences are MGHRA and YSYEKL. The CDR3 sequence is CASSQESGDRRPAFF. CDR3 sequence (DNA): TGCGCCAGCAGCCAAGAATCAGGGGACCGCCGACCCGCTTTCTTT.

This CDR3 reads CASSPRWIGSRGNTIYF. The CDR3 DNA reads TGTGCCAGCAGTCCCCGGTGGATAGGGAGTCGTGGAAACACCATATATTTT. This chain joins TRBV28 and TRBJ1-3, with unresolved D. The V gene's germline CDR1 is MDHEN and CDR2 SYDVKM. The CDR3 loop spans 17 amino acids. V was trimmed by 5 bases and J by 3 bases, leaving 20 bases between them.

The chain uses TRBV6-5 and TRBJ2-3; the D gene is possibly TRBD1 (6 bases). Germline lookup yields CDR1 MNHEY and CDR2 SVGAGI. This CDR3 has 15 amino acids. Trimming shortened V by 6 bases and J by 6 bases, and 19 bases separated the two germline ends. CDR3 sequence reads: CASRGRTAAFDTQYF. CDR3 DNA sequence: TGTGCCAGCAGAGGTCGGACAGCGGCCTTTGATACGCAGTATTTT.

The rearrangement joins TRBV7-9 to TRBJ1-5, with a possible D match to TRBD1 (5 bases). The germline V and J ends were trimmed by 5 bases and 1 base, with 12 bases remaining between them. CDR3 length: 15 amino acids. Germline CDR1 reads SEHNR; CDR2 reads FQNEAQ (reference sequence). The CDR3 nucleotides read TGTGCCAGCAGCGTAACAGGTTACAGCAATCAGCCCCAGCATTTT. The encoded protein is CASSVTGYSNQPQHF.

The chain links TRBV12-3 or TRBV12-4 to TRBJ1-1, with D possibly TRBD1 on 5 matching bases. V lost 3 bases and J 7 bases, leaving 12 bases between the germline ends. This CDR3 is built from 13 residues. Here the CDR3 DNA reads TGTGCCAGCAGTTTCATGGTCGACAGTGAAGCTTTCTTT. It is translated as CASSFMVDSEAFF.

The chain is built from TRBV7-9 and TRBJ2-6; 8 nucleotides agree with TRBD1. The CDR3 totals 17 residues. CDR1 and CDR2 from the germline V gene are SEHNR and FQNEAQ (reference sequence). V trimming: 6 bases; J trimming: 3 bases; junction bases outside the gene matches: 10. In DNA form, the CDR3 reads TGTGCCAGCAGTGCGGGACAGGACAAGTTTGGGGCCAACGTCCTGACTTTC. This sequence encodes CASSAGQDKFGANVLTF.

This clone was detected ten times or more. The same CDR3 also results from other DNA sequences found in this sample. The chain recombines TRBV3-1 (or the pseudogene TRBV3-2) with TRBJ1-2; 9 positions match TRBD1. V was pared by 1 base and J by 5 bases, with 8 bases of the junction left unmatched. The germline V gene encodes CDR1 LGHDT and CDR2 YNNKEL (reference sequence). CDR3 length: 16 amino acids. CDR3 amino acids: CASSQVGTGRGYGYTF. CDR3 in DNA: TGTGCCAGCAGCCAAGTTGGGACAGGGAGGGGGTATGGCTACACCTTC.

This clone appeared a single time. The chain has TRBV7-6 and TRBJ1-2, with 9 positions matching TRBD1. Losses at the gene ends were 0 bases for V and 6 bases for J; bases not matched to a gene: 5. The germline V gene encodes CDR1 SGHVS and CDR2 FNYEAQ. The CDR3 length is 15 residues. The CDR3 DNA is TGTGCCAGCAGCTTAGCTGTCACAGGGGGCGATGGCTACACCTTC. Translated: CASSLAVTGGDGYTF. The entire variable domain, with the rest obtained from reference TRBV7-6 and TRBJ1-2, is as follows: GAGVSQSPRYKVTKRGQDVALRCDPISGHVSLYWYRQALGQGPEFLTYFNYEAQQDKSGLPNDRFSAERPEGSISTLTIQRTEQRDSAMYRCASSLAVTGGDGYTFGSGTRLTVV.

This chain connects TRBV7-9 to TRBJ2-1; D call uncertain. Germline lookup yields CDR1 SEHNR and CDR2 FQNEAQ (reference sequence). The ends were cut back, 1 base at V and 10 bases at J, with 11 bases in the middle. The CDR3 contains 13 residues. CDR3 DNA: TGTGCCAGCAGCTTAGACCTGGTGAGGGAGCAGTTCTTC. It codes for CASSLDLVREQFF.

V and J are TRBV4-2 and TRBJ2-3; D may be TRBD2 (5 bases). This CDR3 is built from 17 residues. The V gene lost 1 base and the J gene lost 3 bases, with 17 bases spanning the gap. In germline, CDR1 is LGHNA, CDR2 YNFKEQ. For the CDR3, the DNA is TGTGCCAGCAGCCAAGCGCCAGATAGCGCAGGAACAGATACGCAGTATTTT. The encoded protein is CASSQAPDSAGTDTQYF.

The CDR3 nucleotides are TGCGCCAGCAGCCTCTTTGACAGTATGAACACTGAAGCTTTCTTT. Amino acids: CASSLFDSMNTEAFF. The chain recombines TRBV5-1 with TRBJ1-1, with D tentatively TRBD1 (5 bases). In germline, CDR1 is SGHRS, CDR2 YFSETQ. The CDR3 extends over 15 amino acids. V gave up 4 bases and J gave up 0 bases, with 13 bases separating them.

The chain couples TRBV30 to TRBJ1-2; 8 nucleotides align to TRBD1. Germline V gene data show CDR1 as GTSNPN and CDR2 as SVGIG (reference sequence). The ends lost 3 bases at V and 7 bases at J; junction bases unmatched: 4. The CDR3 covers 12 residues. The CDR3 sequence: CAWSQGARGYTF. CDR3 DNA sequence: TGTGCCTGGAGCCAGGGGGCGCGTGGCTACACCTTC. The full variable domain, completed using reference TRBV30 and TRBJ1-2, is SQTIHQWPATLVQPVGSPLSLECTVEGTSNPNLYWYRQAAGRGLQLLFYSVGIGQISSEVPQNLSASRPQDRQFILSSKKLLLSDSGFYLCAWSQGARGYTFGSGTRLTVV.

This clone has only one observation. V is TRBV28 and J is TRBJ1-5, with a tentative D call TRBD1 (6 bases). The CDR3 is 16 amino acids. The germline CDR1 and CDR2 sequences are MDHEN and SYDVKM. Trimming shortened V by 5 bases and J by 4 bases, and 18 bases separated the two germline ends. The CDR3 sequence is CASSKPGRTENQPQHF. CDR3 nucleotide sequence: TGTGCCAGCAGTAAACCCGGCCGGACAGAAAATCAGCCCCAGCATTTT.